This entry features one TCR beta chain sequence. What antigen it recognizes has not been identified. The CDR3 runs 16 amino acids, cysteine and phenylalanine included. The record lacks a DNA sequence. CDR1 and CDR2 are read off the germline V gene (reference sequence) as DFQATT and SNEGSKA. From each donor, a roughly 2.7 ml peripheral blood sample was collected into PAXgene tubes and stored at -80 degrees C. Without any T cell sorting, total RNA was extracted from whole blood using the PAXgene blood miRNA kit on an automated QIAcube. Peripheral blood from monozygotic twin pairs who were concordant or discordant for inflammatory bowel disease underwent deep TCRalpha and TCRbeta repertoire profiling using unique molecular barcoding. Smoking habits were recorded for all twin pairs, and individuals were classified as current, former or never smokers. Library preparation employed 5' RACE. For each TCR library, roughly 3,600 ng of total RNA was used. For each sample, cDNA synthesis with SMARTScribe reverse transcriptase was split into eight separate reactions. During cDNA synthesis, unique molecular identifiers containing a 6-nucleotide sample barcode were introduced by template switching. TCRalpha and TCRbeta cDNA was amplified in two nested PCRs of 16 and 9 cycles, and bead purification was carried out after each PCR. Before amplification, cDNA was treated with uracil DNA-glycosylase and purified using the QIAquick PCR purification kit. The second PCR added Illumina TruSeq-compatible adapters along with sample-specific barcodes. TapeStation and Qubit were used to check library quality and concentration, and about 4.5 ng of each library was pooled. Sequencing of the pooled libraries was done on an Illumina HiSeq2500 single-index Rapid Run using custom sequencing primers and 2 x 100 bp reads. Per the source publication's procedure: UMI-based consensus assembly with MiGEC version 1.2.6 was used to correct PCR and sequencing errors. MiXCR version 2.1.1 handled V(D)J alignment, clonotype assembly and CDR3 extraction. Normalisation of gene usage, clonotype sharing and MAIT/NKT TCR abundance was achieved by analysing the top 1000, 10 000 and 20 000 clonotypes per sample. Diversity was computed as the inverse Simpson index with the vegan R package after downsampling to 27 000 UMIs. Paired Mann-Whitney U tests on discordant twin pairs were used, with Benjamini-Hochberg multiple-testing correction. Following reprocessing of the reads by TCRdb, the data hold one row per CDR3 protein sequence and no DNA is available. The V and J calls follow TCRdb's processing rather than the paper's. The sample's records list over 110,000 distinct CDR3 sequences. The top ten clonotypes cover less than 2.5% of the sample.

The record originates from a study of monozygotic twins with inflammatory bowel disease (dated by TCRdb to between 2018 and 2021). As for the study more broadly: The complete study included around 30 monozygotic twin pairs: 19 IBD-discordant Danish pairs and nine German pairs, of which four were IBD-concordant and five were IBD-discordant. Each individual had, on average, about 151 000 unique TCRalpha sequences and 181 000 unique TCRbeta sequences available for analysis. Within discordant pairs, disease-associated traits were sought mainly by comparing IBD patients with their genetically identical healthy co-twins.

Study-wide findings and limitations: The results gave no support for a single strong signal or clonotype linked to IBD. IBD patients had lower TCRbeta repertoire diversity, measured by the inverse Simpson index, than their healthy co-twins. IBD patients shared fewer clonotypes with other individuals than healthy twins did, most markedly in patients showing signs of disease activity. The analysis was unable to tell apart different T cell subtypes. Because patients received different immunosuppressive treatments, the repertoires may have picked up extra background noise and variability between individuals. Repertoire similarity did not differ between concordant and discordant twins, which could be due to limited statistical power.

This TCR was recovered from a human donor with ulcerative colitis or Crohn's disease, or a healthy co-twin of an affected twin (not recorded which). The material sequenced was blood. The rearranged chain carries TRBV20-1 and TRBJ2-3; TCRdb proposes TRBD2, but this gene call is untestable without DNA. The CDR3 corresponds to CSARGLAGYNADTQYF.